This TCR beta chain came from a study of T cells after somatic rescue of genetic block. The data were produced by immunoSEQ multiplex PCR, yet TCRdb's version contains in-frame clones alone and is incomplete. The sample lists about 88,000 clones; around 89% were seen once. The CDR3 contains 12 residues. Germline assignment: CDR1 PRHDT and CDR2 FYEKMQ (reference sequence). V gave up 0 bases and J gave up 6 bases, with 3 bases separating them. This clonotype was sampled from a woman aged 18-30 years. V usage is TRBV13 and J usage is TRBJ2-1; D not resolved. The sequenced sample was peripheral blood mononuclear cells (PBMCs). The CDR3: CASSLGRNEQFF. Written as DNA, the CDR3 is TGTGCCAGCAGCTTAGGTCGCAATGAGCAGTTCTTC.